The rows below give T cell receptor beta chains drawn from one sample of a study of PD-1 blockade in classical Hodgkin lymphoma. Only in-frame clones appear in the TCRdb table, and some are missing; sequencing was by immunoSEQ multiplex PCR. This table holds about 41,000 clones, around three quarters found once. This sample comprised peripheral blood mononuclear cells (PBMCs), obtained at baseline. Source of these receptors: a human donor with classical Hodgkin lymphoma. CDR3s leave out the opening cysteine and the closing phenylalanine or tryptophan. The order of the fields is V gene, J gene, CDR3 protein.

TRBV7-3,TRBJ1-1,ASSSLTPSVAF
TRBV6-5,TRBJ2-7,ASSDTYEQY
TRBV18,TRBJ1-5,ASSPAGGQNQPQH
TRBV29-1,TRBJ2-3,SAEHTDTQY
TRBV28,TRBJ1-2,ASSPLGGYGYT
TRBV6-5,TRBJ1-1,ASSYEGWNTEAF
TRBV28,TRBJ2-7,ASSLGLYEQY
TRBV25-1,TRBJ1-1,ASSPGTGNTEAF
TRBV6-6,TRBJ1-4,ASSPRETTNEKLF
TRBV10-1,TRBJ2-2,ASSDSGLAGNTGELF
TRBV20-1,TRBJ1-2,GGGRVHGYT
TRBV4-3,TRBJ1-2,ASSQDHGGANYGYT
TRBV2,TRBJ1-5,ASSREWTGGLEPQH
TRBV6-1,TRBJ1-3,ASGPGTVLGNTIY
TRBV6-5,TRBJ2-1,ASRSGPFGQF
TRBV28,TRBJ2-1,ASSLYLHEQF
TRBV5-5,TRBJ2-7,ASSLGLSGEQY
TRBV6-6,TRBJ2-1,ASSYSKREHEQF
TRBV9,TRBJ2-3,ASSSKAGGYRATQY
TRBV6-5,TRBJ1-5,ASSYAGNQPQH
TRBV7-9,TRBJ2-3,ASSIGTSGSRDTQY
TRBV19,TRBJ2-1,ASKKREVNEQF
TRBV7-7,TRBJ2-5,ASSPETGTNTQY
TRBV6-5,TRBJ1-5,ASRLDSGNQPQH
TRBV7-8,TRBJ2-1,ASSLELAGWGEQF
TRBV7-3,TRBJ2-3,ASSYDSASTDTQY
TRBV9,TRBJ1-6,ASSVATGSGSPLH
TRBV2,TRBJ2-7,ASTRLAGGYEQY
TRBV28,TRBJ2-7,ASSPRVVSSYEQY
TRBV25-1,TRBJ2-4,ASRETGAQNIQY
TRBV28,TRBJ2-3,ASRPTGIPGDTQY
TRBV6-5,TRBJ1-5,ASSWDSNQPQH
TRBV7-9,TRBJ2-3,ASSPDSEGTDTQY
TRBV6-5,TRBJ2-7,ASSYTDLDVEY
TRBV6-5,TRBJ2-7,ASSYSLVGTYEQY
TRBV7-2,TRBJ1-1,ASSLLSGTEAF
TRBV6-6,TRBJ1-1,ASSRTQNTEAF
TRBV2,TRBJ1-2,ASSDWKNIYGYT
TRBV5-1,TRBJ2-2,ASTLITSGSNTGELF
TRBV6-6,TRBJ1-1,ASSRGYMNTEAF
TRBV19,TRBJ1-1,ASSIVSLAGNTEAF
TRBV9,TRBJ2-2,ASSVASGRTGELF
TRBV2,TRBJ2-3,ASSYRDTDTQY
TRBV19,TRBJ2-7,ASSITSGATYEQY
TRBV6-1,TRBJ1-1,ASRSTGNTEAF
TRBV7-3,TRBJ2-1,ASSFWGMGTSGEPVAYNEQF
TRBV19,TRBJ2-1,ASSIGGTSHNEQF
TRBV6-5,TRBJ2-7,ASSYLISSYEQY